A single T cell receptor (beta chain) is shown here with its context. The target antigen is unknown. The data originate from a study of radiotherapy plus CTLA-4 blockade in lung cancer. Study-wide background: Of all patients, approximately 17% responded objectively and approximately 30% showed disease control. Broader study findings: After radiotherapy and ipilimumab, tumor-derived clones expanded in peripheral blood. Interferon-beta, together with early blood T cell clone dynamics, reportedly best predicted response.

The V gene end was trimmed by 6 bases and the J gene end by 6 bases; junction bases not matched to a gene: 9. The CDR3 covers 15 residues. Germline V gives CDR1 LNHDA, CDR2 SQIVND (reference sequence). The table came from immunoSEQ multiplex PCR; TCRdb's copy has only in-frame clones and leaves some out. The sample contains some 34,000 clones, around 77% of which appear only once. Here the sequenced sample was peripheral blood, taken from a patient treated with radiotherapy plus ipilimumab. This receptor was identified in a human donor with non-small cell lung cancer who had stable disease on radiotherapy plus ipilimumab. This chain links TRBV19 with TRBJ1-5; 9 nucleotides agree with TRBD1. The CDR3 here is CASRKDRGVSQPQHF. In nucleotides, the CDR3 is TGTGCCAGTAGAAAGGACAGGGGTGTCAGTCAGCCCCAGCATTTT.